This T cell receptor (beta chain) was captured in a study of blood T cell repertoires in COVID-19. Overall study: Researchers got acute and convalescent COVID-19 samples from the United States, Italy and Spain. T cells, B-cell-depleted T cells, or PBMCs supplied cDNA or gDNA.

Original methodology: Cell counts per sample came from amplifying reference gene primers. Sequencing used immunoSEQ multiplex PCR; TCRdb keeps in-frame clones, though not all of them. Clone size and V and J calls were adopted from that table, with D and trimming inferred from the DNA. The profile shows around 94,000 clones, 70% to 90% of them singletons. The length of the CDR3 is 17 residues. Trimming left V 2 bases short and J 3 bases short, with 17 bases between. Germline V gene lookup returns CDR1 WSHSY and CDR2 SAAADI. The rearrangement links TRBV10-2 to TRBJ1-3; D possibly corresponds to TRBD1 (6 bases). The sample comprised peripheral blood. This clonotype was obtained from a man between 35 and 55 years old with active or convalescent COVID-19. The CDR3 nucleotides are TGCGCCAGCAGTGAGACATACCAGGGGCCAAATGGAAACACCATATATTTT. The encoded protein is CASSETYQGPNGNTIYF.